These T cell receptor beta chains were read from a single sample in a study of identifying expanded T cells in peripheral blood. Only in-frame clones appear in the TCRdb table, and some are missing; sequencing was by immunoSEQ multiplex PCR. The table lists about 130,000 clones, around 88% of them singletons, with roughly 7.9% in the top ten. Sequenced: blood. These receptors came from a person between 18 and 75 years old in good health. CDR3s include the opening cysteine and the closing phenylalanine or tryptophan. A D gene is named only where the DNA matches it firmly. Expanded clones are given a class, and other clones once, few, many or no size at all.

j_call | d_call | v_call | clone_size | cdr3_nt | cdr3_aa
TRBJ1-1 | - | TRBV6-5 | - | TGTGCCAGCAGTCCGGACGGATCGAACACTGAAGCTTTCTTT | CASSPDGSNTEAFF
TRBJ2-1 | - | TRBV7-3 | - | TGTGCCAGCAGCATTGACTATACCAATGAGCAGTTCTTC | CASSIDYTNEQFF
TRBJ2-7 | - | TRBV5-8 | - | TGTGCCAGCAGACCAGACAGTTACGAGCAGTACTTC | CASRPDSYEQYF
TRBJ2-7 | - | TRBV11-3 | - | TGTGCCAGCAGCCTGAACCCAGACTCCTACGAGCAGTACTTC | CASSLNPDSYEQYF
TRBJ1-3 | - | TRBV5-4 | - | TGTGCCAGCAGCCTACAGGGTTTTGGAAACACCATATATTTT | CASSLQGFGNTIYF
TRBJ2-7 | - | TRBV27 | - | TGTGCCAGCAGGGAGCGGGTAGGCGAGCAGTACTTC | CASRERVGEQYF
TRBJ1-1 | TRBD1 | TRBV18 | - | TGTGCCAGCTCGACACTTACAGGGGGCGGCACTGAAGCTTTCTTT | CASSTLTGGGTEAFF
TRBJ2-7 | - | TRBV19 | - | TGTGCCAGTAGTGGGGCAGCAGGGACGACCTACGAGCAGTACTTC | CASSGAAGTTYEQYF
TRBJ1-1 | - | TRBV19 | - | TGTGCCAGTACCCCCGTGGAGGGGAGGAACACTGAAGCTTTCTTT | CASTPVEGRNTEAFF
TRBJ1-6 | - | TRBV19 | - | TGTGCCAGTAGTAACCAGGGCCTTTCACCCCTCCACTTT | CASSNQGLSPLHF
TRBJ1-1 | - | TRBV7-2 | - | TGTGCCACCCAGAGGGGAATGAACACTGAAGCTTTCTTT | CATQRGMNTEAFF
TRBJ1-1 | TRBD1 | TRBV6-5 | - | TGTGCCAGCAGTTACCTGGGACAGGGGGCAGGTGAAGCTTTCTTT | CASSYLGQGAGEAFF
TRBJ2-4 | - | TRBV5-8 | - | TGTGCCAGCAGCTTGTTATTCTCTGGAGGGGCCAAAAACATTCAGTACTTC | CASSLLFSGGAKNIQYF
TRBJ1-1 | - | TRBV27 | - | TGTGCCAGCAGTGTACCGGGACCCAATAGGGACACTGAAGCTTTCTTT | CASSVPGPNRDTEAFF
TRBJ1-2 | - | TRBV28 | - | TGTGCCAGCAGTTTAAACAGGGTCTATGGCTACACCTTC | CASSLNRVYGYTF
TRBJ1-4 | - | TRBV10-3 | - | TGTGCCATCAGCCCCGACGGCCCGGTTAATGAAAAACTGTTTTTT | CAISPDGPVNEKLFF
TRBJ2-3 | - | TRBV25-1 | - | TGTGCCAGCAGTGATGGTAGGGGGACAGATACGCAGTATTTT | CASSDGRGTDTQYF
TRBJ1-1 | TRBD1 | TRBV7-9 | - | TGTGCCAGCAGCCCCGGGACAGGGGGCGGTAAGAACACTGAAGCTTTCTTT | CASSPGTGGGKNTEAFF
TRBJ1-1 | - | TRBV27 | once | TGTGCCAGCAGGTCCGCCATTGGGAGAGGGACTGAAGCTTTCTTT | CASRSAIGRGTEAFF
TRBJ2-7 | - | TRBV28 | - | TGTGCCAGCACTTCCCTGGGGGGGCGCTACGAGCAGTACTTC | CASTSLGGRYEQYF
TRBJ2-1 | - | TRBV5-1 | medium-sized | TGCGCCAGCTCCGGGACAAATGAGCAGTTCTTC | CASSGTNEQFF
TRBJ2-3 | TRBD1 | TRBV18 | - | TGTGCCAGCTCACTCCGGACAGGGGGCGCGACAGATACGCAGTATTTT | CASSLRTGGATDTQYF
TRBJ2-2 | TRBD2 | TRBV7-3 | once | TGTGCCAGCAGCCGGTCGGGACTAGATAACACCGGGGAGCTGTTTTTT | CASSRSGLDNTGELFF
TRBJ2-4 | - | TRBV7-3 | - | TGTGCCAGCAGCATACAAGTGCTAGCCAAAAACATTCAGTACTTC | CASSIQVLAKNIQYF
TRBJ2-5 | - | TRBV19 | - | TGTGCCAGTAGTCCACCGGGGGCCGATTTAGAGACCCAGTACTTC | CASSPPGADLETQYF
TRBJ2-7 | TRBD2 | TRBV19 | once | TGTGCCAGTAGTTCGGGGACTAGCGGGAGGGTGAGGCCCTACGAGCAGTACTTC | CASSSGTSGRVRPYEQYF
TRBJ2-1 | - | TRBV7-3 | - | TGTGCCAGCAGCTCAATACAGGGTAAAAATGAGCAGTTCTTC | CASSSIQGKNEQFF
TRBJ2-3 | - | TRBV5-1 | - | TGCGCCAGCAGCTTGGCTAGAGAGACAGATACGCAGTATTTT | CASSLARETDTQYF
TRBJ2-7 | TRBD1 | TRBV11-2 | - | TGTGCCAGCAGCTCCTACCGGGACAGACACTACGAGCAGTACTTC | CASSSYRDRHYEQYF
TRBJ1-5 | - | TRBV30 | - | TGTGCCTGGAGTAGGGGACGTAATCAGCCCCAGCATTTT | CAWSRGRNQPQHF
TRBJ1-2 | TRBD1 | TRBV27 | - | TGTGCCAGCAGGCTGGGACAGGGTGATGGCTACACCTTC | CASRLGQGDGYTF
TRBJ2-7 | TRBD1 | TRBV28 | - | TGTGCCAGCAGGAATTTACAGGGGGCTGACTACGAGCAGTACTTC | CASRNLQGADYEQYF
TRBJ2-5 | - | TRBV6-6 | - | TGTGCCAGCATAAATCGGGAGACCCAGTACTTC | CASINRETQYF